Below, 25 T cell receptor beta chains from the same sample are listed, as sequenced in a study of early T cells in non-severe SARS-CoV-2 infection (TCRdb year 2021). Library generation was performed with 5' RACE. Sequencing relied on a NextSeq 500. TCRdb cleaned the public reads at Q25 with fastp, built clones with MiXCR and kept in-frame beta chains. Here each entry gathers all rows of one CDR3 protein and keeps the most common genes and DNA. The sample records about 48,000 distinct CDR3 sequences, 6.2% of which are singletons. Clones ranked in the top ten supply about 7% of the sample. The sample was whole blood, taken at baseline. The origin of the receptors is an adult who was a healthcare worker with PCR-confirmed SARS-CoV-2 infection or an uninfected control (not recorded which).

There are many counts of this clonotype. The chain recombines TRBV15 with TRBJ1-5; D is ambiguous. Deletions cut 3 bases from V and 4 bases from J, with 10 bases between. The CDR3 is 14 residues long. CDR1 and CDR2 from the germline V gene are LNHNV and YYDKDF (reference sequence). Here the CDR3 reads CATSRRVGNQPQHF. The CDR3 DNA follows: TGTGCCACCAGCAGGAGGGTTGGGAATCAGCCCCAGCATTTT.

The V and J genes are TRBV27 and TRBJ2-3; D possibly corresponds to TRBD2 (5 bases). Germline V CDR1 and CDR2: MNHEY, SMNVEV (reference sequence). The V end lost 1 base, the J end lost 4 bases, and 15 bases lay between the germline ends. The CDR3 extends over 16 amino acids. Written as DNA, the CDR3 is TGTGCCAGCAGTTTATTCTACGGGGTTGGGGCAGATACGCAGTATTTT. It translates to CASSLFYGVGADTQYF.

This clonotype was counted only a few times. The chain uses TRBV11-2 and TRBJ2-7; the match to TRBD1 covers 9 bases. This CDR3 region has 14 residues. Trimming at V came to 5 bases and at J to 4 bases, leaving 6 bases not matched to a gene. Germline V gene lookup returns CDR1 SGHAT and CDR2 FQNNGV. The CDR3 sequence: CASSPSTGGYEQYF. CDR3 coding DNA: TGTGCCAGCAGCCCCTCGACAGGGGGGTACGAGCAGTACTTC.

This clonotype was seen repeatedly, ten times or more. V usage is TRBV7-3 and J usage is TRBJ2-2, with D hard to call. V lost 5 bases and J 1 base, leaving 14 bases between the germline ends. Germline assignment: CDR1 SGHTA and CDR2 FQGTGA. CDR3 size: 16 residues. CDR3 amino acids: CASSPNRVMNTGELFF. Here the CDR3 DNA reads TGTGCCAGCAGCCCCAACCGCGTTATGAACACCGGGGAGCTGTTTTTT. The entire variable domain, with the rest obtained from reference TRBV7-3 and TRBJ2-2, is as follows: GAGVSQTPSNKVTEKGKYVELRCDPISGHTALYWYRQSLGQGPEFLIYFQGTGAADDSGLPNDRFFAVRPEGSVSTLKIQRTERGDSAVYLCASSPNRVMNTGELFFGEGSRLTVL.

This clonotype came up many times. The J gene is TRBJ2-3, the V gene TRBV11-3, with D tentatively TRBD1 (6 bases). The CDR3 has 16 amino acids. Germline values: CDR1 SGHNT, CDR2 YENEEA. V shed 5 bases and J shed 1 base, with 16 bases lying between them. CDR3 DNA sequence: TGTGCCAGCAGCCCCGGAAGTCGGACAGGCACAGATACGCAGTATTTT. Encoded protein: CASSPGSRTGTDTQYF.

This clonotype was observed many times. The rearrangement uses TRBV20-1 and TRBJ2-1; D tentatively fits TRBD1 or TRBD2 (5 bases each). Germline CDR1 and CDR2: DFQATT and SNEGSKA (reference sequence). This CDR3 has 13 amino acids. The CDR3 nucleotides read TGCACCTGGAGCCGGGACGGTGACCATGAGCAGTTCTTC. It translates to CTWSRDGDHEQFF.

V and J are TRBV6-2 or TRBV6-3 and TRBJ2-1; D uncertain. With 4 bases removed from V and 6 bases from J, the gap between germline ends came to 13 bases. This CDR3 region has 14 residues. Germline V gene lookup returns CDR1 MNHEY and CDR2 SVGEGT. Written as DNA, the CDR3 is TGTGCCAGCAGTTCTGCGAGGTTTCGCAATGAGCAGTTCTTC. Amino acid sequence: CASSSARFRNEQFF.

This rearrangement joins TRBV20-1 to TRBJ2-7, with TRBD2 matching 11 bases. Germline V gene sequence: CDR1 DFQATT, CDR2 SNEGSKA (reference sequence). Trimming removed 2 bases from V and 1 base from J; junction bases left unmatched: 4. This CDR3 spans 15 amino acids. CDR3 sequence reads: CSARTGLAGSYEQYF. CDR3 coding DNA: TGCAGTGCTAGAACCGGACTAGCGGGTTCCTACGAGCAGTACTTC.

There are many counts of this clonotype. The chain's CDR3 is CASSAASYRVSYEQYF. The CDR3 coding sequence is TGTGCCAGCAGCGCTGCCTCGTACAGGGTGTCCTACGAGCAGTACTTC. V is TRBV7-9 and J is TRBJ2-7, with a possible D match to TRBD1 (6 bases). The CDR3 is made up of 16 amino acids. V lost 5 bases, J lost 1 base, and 18 bases lay in between. Germline V gene sequence: CDR1 SEHNR, CDR2 FQNEAQ (reference sequence). Full variable domain (rest looked up from reference TRBV7-9 and TRBJ2-7): DTGVSQNPRHKITKRGQNVTFRCDPISEHNRLYWYRQTLGQGPEFLTYFQNEAQLEKSRLLSDRFSAERPKGSFSTLEIQRTEQGDSAMYLCASSAASYRVSYEQYFGPGTRLTVT.

The gene calls are TRBV3-1 and TRBJ1-1; D is perhaps TRBD1 (5 bases). CDR3 length equals 13 residues. Trimming pared 6 bases from V and 1 base from J, leaving 9 bases between. CDR1 and CDR2 (germline): LGHDT, YNNKEL (reference sequence). The CDR3 sequence is CASSSTANTEAFF. The CDR3, as DNA: TGTGCCAGCAGTTCGACAGCGAACACTGAAGCTTTCTTT.

The V call is TRBV11-1, the J call TRBJ2-7; D is undetermined. In germline, CDR1 is SGHAT, CDR2 FQDESV (reference sequence). The CDR3 is 12 amino acids. V lost 4 bases, J lost 2 bases, and 6 bases lay in between. CDR3 loop: CASSYDTYEQYF. The DNA of the CDR3 is TGTGCCAGCAGCTATGACACCTACGAGCAGTACTTC.

This clonotype was seen a handful of times. The J gene is TRBJ2-1, the V gene TRBV4-2, with 11 bases matching TRBD2. Germline V gene sequence: CDR1 LGHNA, CDR2 YNFKEQ. The CDR3 runs 17 residues. With V trimmed by 4 bases and J by 7 bases, 12 bases remained unmatched. CDR3 protein: CASSPSLLAGAVNEQFF. Here the CDR3 DNA reads TGTGCCAGCAGCCCTAGCCTACTAGCGGGAGCTGTTAATGAGCAGTTCTTC.

This clonotype has ten or more counts. The chain has TRBV28 and TRBJ2-2, with no clear D. CDR1 MDHEN and CDR2 SYDVKM come from the germline V gene. CDR3 size: 13 residues. The V end was cut by 7 bases, the J end by 5 bases, with 11 bases between. CDR3 sequence (DNA): TGTGCCAGCATAGACCATAGGACCGGGGAGCTGTTTTTT. Encoded protein: CASIDHRTGELFF.

This clonotype was observed a few times. V and J are TRBV5-4 and TRBJ1-1; D might be TRBD1 (6 bases). Germline values: CDR1 SGHNT, CDR2 YYREEE (reference sequence). Trimming removed 0 bases at V and 5 bases at J, with 14 bases between. This CDR3 is 15 amino acids long. The CDR3 nucleotides are TGTGCCAGCAGCTTGGTCTTTCAGGGGAAAACTGAAGCTTTCTTT. Protein: CASSLVFQGKTEAFF.

This clonotype has a count of ten or more. This chain uses TRBV20-1 with TRBJ2-7; 10 positions agree with TRBD1. The germline V gene encodes CDR1 DFQATT and CDR2 SNEGSKA (reference sequence). V lost 2 bases to trimming and J lost 1 base; unmatched junction nucleotides: 5. This CDR3 comprises 15 residues. In nucleotides, the CDR3 is TGCAGTGCTAGACGGGACAGGGGTGCGTCCTACGAGCAGTACTTC. Translation gives CSARRDRGASYEQYF.

This clonotype has a handful of counts. The CDR3 region has the DNA TGTGCCAGCAGCCCCCTCAGAGGGCGCTACGAGCAGTACTTC. This encodes CASSPLRGRYEQYF. The V and J genes are TRBV11-2 and TRBJ2-7; D is possibly TRBD2 (5 bases). The CDR3 is made up of 14 amino acids. The germline CDR1 and CDR2 sequences are SGHAT and FQNNGV. V lost 5 bases and J 3 bases, leaving 14 bases between the germline ends.

This clonotype appeared a few times. This chain joins TRBV6-1 and TRBJ2-5; D remains unclear. Germline values: CDR1 MNHNS, CDR2 SASEGT. The V gene lost 4 bases and the J gene lost 5 bases, with 17 bases spanning the gap. The CDR3 length is 15 residues. Here the CDR3 DNA reads TGTGCCAGCAGTGGGAATTGGGGTAGTATCGAGACCCAGTACTTC. Protein product: CASSGNWGSIETQYF.

This clonotype was counted many times. The rearrangement links TRBV7-9 to TRBJ1-2, with 8 bases aligning to TRBD1. This CDR3 is built from 14 residues. The ends lost 1 base at V and 8 bases at J; junction bases unmatched: 6. Germline CDR1 is SEHNR and CDR2 is FQNEAQ (reference sequence). CDR3 sequence: CASSLDGQGLGYTF. The CDR3 coding sequence is TGTGCCAGCAGCTTAGACGGACAGGGCCTGGGCTACACCTTC.

This clonotype was seen at least ten times. The chain uses TRBV7-2 and TRBJ2-4, with D hard to call. CDR3 length: 14 amino acids. Trimming left V 5 bases short and J 2 bases short, with 10 bases between. Germline CDR1 reads SGHTA; CDR2 reads FQGNSA. CDR3 loop: CASSQRLSKNIQYF. Here the CDR3 DNA reads TGTGCCAGCAGCCAGAGATTATCCAAAAACATTCAGTACTTC. Supplemented by reference TRBV7-2 and TRBJ2-4, the full variable domain reads GAGVSQSPSNKVTEKGKDVELRCDPISGHTALYWYRQSLGQGLEFLIYFQGNSAPDKSGLPSDRFSAERTGGSVSTLTIQRTQQEDSAVYLCASSQRLSKNIQYFGAGTRLSVL.

In its sample, this clonotype was seen many times. For the CDR3, the DNA is TGCGCCAGCCTAGCGGGGAGCACAGATACGCAGTATTTT. This codes for CASLAGSTDTQYF. V is TRBV10-2 and J is TRBJ2-3, with 9 bases lining up with TRBD2. The trim removed 8 bases at V and 0 bases at J, leaving 0 bases unmatched. CDR1 and CDR2 from the germline V gene are WSHSY and SAAADI. The CDR3 loop spans 13 amino acids.

This clonotype has a handful of counts. The rearrangement links TRBV11-2 to TRBJ1-1; 7 nucleotides line up with TRBD1. The CDR3 runs to 15 residues. V shed 1 base, J shed 5 bases, and the junction held 7 bases outside the gene matches. Germline CDR1 is SGHAT and CDR2 is FQNNGV. This CDR3 is CASSLGATGLTEAFF. The CDR3, as DNA: TGTGCCAGCAGCTTAGGGGCGACAGGGCTTACTGAAGCTTTCTTT.

This clonotype came up a few times. The genes are TRBV5-1 and TRBJ2-1; D possibly corresponds to TRBD2 (5 bases). The germline V gene encodes CDR1 SGHRS and CDR2 YFSETQ. There are 12 residues in the CDR3. V dropped 2 bases and J dropped 8 bases, with 8 bases sitting between them. Here the CDR3 reads CASSFVGDEQFF. The CDR3 region has the DNA TGCGCCAGCAGCTTCGTCGGGGATGAGCAGTTCTTC.

The chain recombines TRBV24-1 with TRBJ2-5, with D possibly TRBD1 on 6 matching bases. The CDR3 is 15 amino acids. Trimming removed 0 bases at V and 5 bases at J, with 12 bases between. Per the germline V gene, CDR1 is KGHDR and CDR2 is SFDVKD. The CDR3 DNA is TGTGCCACCAGTGATTTGGGGCAGGGGACGGAGACCCAGTACTTC. This translates into CATSDLGQGTETQYF.

This clonotype was seen only a few times. The chain has TRBV9 and TRBJ2-1; 10 bases are a match to TRBD2. Germline CDR1 reads SGDLS; CDR2 reads YYNGEE. The V and J ends lost 1 base and 5 bases, in that order; junction bases with no gene match: 6. The CDR3 runs to 16 residues. The CDR3 DNA reads TGTGCCAGCAGCGTAACCCTAGCGGGAGATGACAATGAGCAGTTCTTC. Translation gives CASSVTLAGDDNEQFF.

This clonotype was counted a few times. The chain joins TRBV15 to TRBJ2-5; TRBD1 is a possible D gene (7 bases). There are 15 residues in the CDR3. CDR1 is LNHNV, CDR2 YYDKDF, per germline (reference sequence). Trimming pared 1 base from V and 4 bases from J, leaving 13 bases between. The CDR3 DNA sequence: TGTGCCACCAGCAGAGCAGGGGGGCGGTCAGAGACCCAGTACTTC. Protein product: CATSRAGGRSETQYF. The full variable domain, completed using reference TRBV15 and TRBJ2-5, is DAMVIQNPRYQVTQFGKPVTLSCSQTLNHNVMYWYQQKSSQAPKLLFHYYDKDFNNEADTPDNFQSRRPNTSFCFLDIRSPGLGDTAMYLCATSRAGGRSETQYFGPGTRLLVL.